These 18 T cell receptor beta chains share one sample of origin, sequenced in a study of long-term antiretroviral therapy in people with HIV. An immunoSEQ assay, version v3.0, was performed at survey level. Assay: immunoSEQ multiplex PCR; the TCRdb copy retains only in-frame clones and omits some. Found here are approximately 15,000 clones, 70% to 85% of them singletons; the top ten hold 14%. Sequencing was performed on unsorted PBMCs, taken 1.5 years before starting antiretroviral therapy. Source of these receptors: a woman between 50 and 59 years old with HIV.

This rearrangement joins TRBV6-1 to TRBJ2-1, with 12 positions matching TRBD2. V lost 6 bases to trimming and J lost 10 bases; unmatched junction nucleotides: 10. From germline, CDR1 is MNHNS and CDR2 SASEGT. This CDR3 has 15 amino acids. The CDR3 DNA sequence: TGTGCCAGCAGACTCTCTAGCGGGGGGGTGGGGGAGCAGTTCTTC. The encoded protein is CASRLSSGGVGEQFF.

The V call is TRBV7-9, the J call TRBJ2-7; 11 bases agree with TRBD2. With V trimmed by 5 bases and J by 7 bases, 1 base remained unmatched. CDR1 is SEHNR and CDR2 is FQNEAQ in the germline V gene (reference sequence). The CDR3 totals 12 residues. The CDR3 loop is CASSRLAGEQYV. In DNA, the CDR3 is TGTGCCAGCAGCCGACTAGCGGGGGAGCAGTACGTC.

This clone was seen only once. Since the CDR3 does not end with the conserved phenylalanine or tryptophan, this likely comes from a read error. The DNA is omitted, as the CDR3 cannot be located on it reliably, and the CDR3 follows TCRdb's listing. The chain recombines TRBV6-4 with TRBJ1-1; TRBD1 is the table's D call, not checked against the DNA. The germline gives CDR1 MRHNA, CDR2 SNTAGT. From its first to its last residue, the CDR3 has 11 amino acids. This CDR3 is CASSDLGQGTR.

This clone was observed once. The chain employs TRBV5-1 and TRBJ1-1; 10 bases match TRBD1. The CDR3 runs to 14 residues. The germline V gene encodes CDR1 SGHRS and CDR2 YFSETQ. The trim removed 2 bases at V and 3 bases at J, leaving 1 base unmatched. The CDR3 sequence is CASSFGQGDTEAFF. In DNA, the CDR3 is TGCGCCAGCAGCTTTGGACAGGGGGACACTGAAGCTTTCTTT.

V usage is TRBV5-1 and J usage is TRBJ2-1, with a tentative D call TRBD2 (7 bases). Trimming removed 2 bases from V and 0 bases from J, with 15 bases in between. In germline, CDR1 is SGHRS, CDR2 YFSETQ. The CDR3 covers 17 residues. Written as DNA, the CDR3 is TGCGCCAGCAGCTTTCGTCCGGGGGGCCTCTCCTACAATGAGCAGTTCTTC. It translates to CASSFRPGGLSYNEQFF. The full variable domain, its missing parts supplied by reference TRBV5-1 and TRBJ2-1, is KAGVTQTPRYLIKTRGQQVTLSCSPISGHRSVSWYQQTPGQGLQFLFEYFSETQRNKGNFPGRFSGRQFSNSRSEMNVSTLELGDSALYLCASSFRPGGLSYNEQFFGPGTRLTVL.

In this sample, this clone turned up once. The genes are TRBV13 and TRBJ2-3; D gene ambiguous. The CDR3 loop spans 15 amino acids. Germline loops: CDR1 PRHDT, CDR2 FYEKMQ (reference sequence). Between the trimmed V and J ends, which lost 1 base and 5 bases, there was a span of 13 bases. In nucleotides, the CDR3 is TGTGCCAGCAGCTTAGTAAGTCGAGCCGGAGATACGCAGTATTTT. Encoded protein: CASSLVSRAGDTQYF.

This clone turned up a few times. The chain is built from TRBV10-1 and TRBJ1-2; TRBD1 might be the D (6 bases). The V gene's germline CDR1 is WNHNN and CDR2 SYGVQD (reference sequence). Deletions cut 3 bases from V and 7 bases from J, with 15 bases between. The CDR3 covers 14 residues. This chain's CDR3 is CASSEGRGKGGYTF. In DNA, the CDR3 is TGCGCCAGCAGTGAAGGGAGGGGGAAGGGTGGCTACACCTTC.

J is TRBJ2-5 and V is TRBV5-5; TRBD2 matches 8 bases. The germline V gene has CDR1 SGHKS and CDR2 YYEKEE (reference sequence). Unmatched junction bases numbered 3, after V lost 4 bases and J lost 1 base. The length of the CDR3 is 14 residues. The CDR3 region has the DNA TGTGCCAGCAGCCGAACTAGCGGCCAAGAGACCCAGTACTTC. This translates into CASSRTSGQETQYF. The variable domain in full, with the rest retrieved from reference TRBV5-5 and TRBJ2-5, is DAGVTQSPTHLIKTRGQQVTLRCSPISGHKSVSWYQQVLGQGPQFIFQYYEKEERGRGNFPDRFSARQFPNYSSELNVNALLLGDSALYLCASSRTSGQETQYFGPGTRLLVL.

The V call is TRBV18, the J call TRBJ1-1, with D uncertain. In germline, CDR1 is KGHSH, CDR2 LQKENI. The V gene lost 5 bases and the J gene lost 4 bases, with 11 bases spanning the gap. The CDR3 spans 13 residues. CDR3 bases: TGTGCCAGCTCAGTATACAGAGGCACTGAAGCTTTCTTT. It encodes CASSVYRGTEAFF.

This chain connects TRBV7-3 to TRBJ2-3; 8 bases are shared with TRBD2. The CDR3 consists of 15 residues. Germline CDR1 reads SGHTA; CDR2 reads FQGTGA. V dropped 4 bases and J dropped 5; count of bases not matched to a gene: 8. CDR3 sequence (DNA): TGTGCCAGCAGCTCCTACGGGACTAGGGGAGATACGCAGTATTTT. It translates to CASSSYGTRGDTQYF.

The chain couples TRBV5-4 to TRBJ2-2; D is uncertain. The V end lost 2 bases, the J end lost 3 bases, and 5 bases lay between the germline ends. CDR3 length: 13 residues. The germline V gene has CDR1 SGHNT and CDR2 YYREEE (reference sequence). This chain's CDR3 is CASSFQYTGELFF. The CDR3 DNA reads TGTGCCAGCAGCTTTCAGTACACCGGGGAGCTGTTTTTT.

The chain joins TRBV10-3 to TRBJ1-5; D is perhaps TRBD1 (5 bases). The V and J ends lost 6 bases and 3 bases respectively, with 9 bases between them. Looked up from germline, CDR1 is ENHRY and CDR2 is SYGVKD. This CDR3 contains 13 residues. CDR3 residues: CAIRETDNQPQHF. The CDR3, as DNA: TGTGCCATCAGGGAGACAGACAATCAGCCCCAGCATTTT.

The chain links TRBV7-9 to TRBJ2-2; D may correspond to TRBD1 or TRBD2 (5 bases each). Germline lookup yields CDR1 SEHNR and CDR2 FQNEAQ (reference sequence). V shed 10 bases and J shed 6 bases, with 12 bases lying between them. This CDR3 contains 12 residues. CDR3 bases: TGTGCCACATTCGAGGGACCCGGGGAGCTGTTTTTT. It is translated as CATFEGPGELFF.

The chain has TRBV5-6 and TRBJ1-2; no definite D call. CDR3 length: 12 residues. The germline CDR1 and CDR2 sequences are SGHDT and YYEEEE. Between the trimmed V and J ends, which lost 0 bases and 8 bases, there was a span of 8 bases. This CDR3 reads CASSLGLWGYTF. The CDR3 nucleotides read TGTGCCAGCAGCTTGGGACTCTGGGGCTACACCTTC.

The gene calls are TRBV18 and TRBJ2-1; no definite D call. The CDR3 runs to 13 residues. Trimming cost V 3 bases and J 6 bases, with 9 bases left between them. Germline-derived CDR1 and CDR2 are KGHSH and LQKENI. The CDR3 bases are TGTGCCAGCTCACCCTTTACAGCCAATGAGCAGTTCTTC. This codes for CASSPFTANEQFF.

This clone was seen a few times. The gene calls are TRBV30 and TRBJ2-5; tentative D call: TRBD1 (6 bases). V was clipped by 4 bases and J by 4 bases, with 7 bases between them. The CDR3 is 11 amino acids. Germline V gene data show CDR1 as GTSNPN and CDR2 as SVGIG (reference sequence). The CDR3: CAWNRAETQYF. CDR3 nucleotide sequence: TGTGCCTGGAACAGGGCAGAGACCCAGTACTTC.

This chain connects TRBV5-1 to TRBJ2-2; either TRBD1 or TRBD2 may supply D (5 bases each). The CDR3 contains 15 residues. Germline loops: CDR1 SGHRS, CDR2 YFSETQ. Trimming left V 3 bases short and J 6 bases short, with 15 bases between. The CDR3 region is CASSSSGLTAGELFF. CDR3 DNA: TGCGCCAGCAGCTCCAGCGGACTGACAGCCGGGGAGCTGTTTTTT.

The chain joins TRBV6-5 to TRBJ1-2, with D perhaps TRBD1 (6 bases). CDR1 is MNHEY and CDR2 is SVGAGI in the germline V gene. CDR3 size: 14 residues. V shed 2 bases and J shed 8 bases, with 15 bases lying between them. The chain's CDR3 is CASSYRTAERGYTF. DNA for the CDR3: TGTGCCAGCAGTTACCGGACAGCCGAGAGGGGCTACACCTTC.